This T cell receptor (beta chain) was captured in a study of blood T cell repertoires in COVID-19. On the study more broadly: The United States, Italy and Spain were the sources of the acute and convalescent COVID-19 samples.

Authors' data handling: Cell counts per sample came from amplifying reference gene primers. Libraries were prepared by immunoSEQ multiplex PCR; TCRdb keeps only in-frame clonotypes and omits some of them. V, J and clone size were drawn from that table, and D and trimming were deduced from the DNA. The profile shows under 200,000 clones, around 83% of them singletons. V lost 0 bases and J lost 1, with 8 bases in between. CDR1 MNHEY and CDR2 SVGAGI come from the germline V gene. The CDR3 has 15 amino acids. This clonotype originated in a woman in her 40s with acute or convalescent COVID-19. Sequenced sample: peripheral blood. The chain links TRBV6-5 to TRBJ2-3; D not certain. The CDR3 nucleotides read TGTGCCAGCAGTTACTCAACTGAGGGCACAGATACGCAGTATTTT. It codes for CASSYSTEGTDTQYF.